What follows is one T cell receptor (beta chain) and its context. The antigen remains undetermined. This entry is derived from a study of beta chain features in type 1 diabetes. The trim removed 3 bases at V and 0 bases at J, leaving 6 bases unmatched. CDR3 length: 15 amino acids. Markers CD45RO/CCR7/CD25/CD127/CD95/CD27 served to sort CD4+ naive, central memory, regulatory and stem cell-like memory cells. Whole-study findings and limits: Whether HLA type influences TCRB rearrangement remained unresolved here. At VDJ recombination sites, type 1 diabetes patients had fewer insertions and more deleted nucleotides. Patients showed naive, central memory and Treg TCRB repertoires that appeared more similar than those of healthy donors.

cDNA synthesis used the whole RNA isolate, giving expressed TCRB sequences. The protocol was immunoSEQ multiplex PCR, while the TCRdb copy is restricted to in-frame clones and leaves out a portion. The data hold nearly 250,000 clones, with over 12% observed a single time. The V gene is TRBV5-7, the J gene TRBJ2-7; 7 bases agree with TRBD1. TRBV5-7 carries the ORF label, with uncertain function. The sample comprised naive CD4+ T cells from blood. The clonotype was recovered from a middle-aged woman in good health. The CDR3 loop reads CASSYRTGLSYEQYF. The CDR3 bases are TGTGCCAGCAGCTACCGGACAGGACTCTCCTACGAGCAGTACTTC.